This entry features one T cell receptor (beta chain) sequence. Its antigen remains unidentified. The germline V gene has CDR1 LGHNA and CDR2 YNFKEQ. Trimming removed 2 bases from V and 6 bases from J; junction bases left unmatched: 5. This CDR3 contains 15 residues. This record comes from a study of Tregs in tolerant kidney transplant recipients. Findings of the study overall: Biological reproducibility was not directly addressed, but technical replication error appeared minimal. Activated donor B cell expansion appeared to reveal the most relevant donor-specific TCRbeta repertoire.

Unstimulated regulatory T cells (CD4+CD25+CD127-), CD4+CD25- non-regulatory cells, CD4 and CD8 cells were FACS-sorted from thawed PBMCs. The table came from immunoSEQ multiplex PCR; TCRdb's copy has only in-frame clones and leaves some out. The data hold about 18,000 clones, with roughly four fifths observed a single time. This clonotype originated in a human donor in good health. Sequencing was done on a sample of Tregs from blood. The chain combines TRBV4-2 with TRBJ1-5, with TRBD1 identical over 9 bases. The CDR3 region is CASSQSRQGVQPQHF. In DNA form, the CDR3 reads TGTGCCAGCAGCCAAAGCCGACAGGGGGTTCAGCCCCAGCATTTT.